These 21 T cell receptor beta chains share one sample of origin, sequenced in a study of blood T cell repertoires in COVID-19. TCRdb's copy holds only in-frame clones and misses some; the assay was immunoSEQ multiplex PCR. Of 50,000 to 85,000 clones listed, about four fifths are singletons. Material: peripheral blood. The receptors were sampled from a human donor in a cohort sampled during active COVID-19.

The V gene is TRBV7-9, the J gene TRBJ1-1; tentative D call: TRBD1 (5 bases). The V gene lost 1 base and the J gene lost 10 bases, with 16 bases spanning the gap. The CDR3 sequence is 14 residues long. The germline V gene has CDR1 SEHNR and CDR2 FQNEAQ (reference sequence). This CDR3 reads CASSLGRRGGRAFF. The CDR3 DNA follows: TGTGCCAGCAGCTTAGGAAGAAGGGGAGGGCGAGCTTTCTTT.

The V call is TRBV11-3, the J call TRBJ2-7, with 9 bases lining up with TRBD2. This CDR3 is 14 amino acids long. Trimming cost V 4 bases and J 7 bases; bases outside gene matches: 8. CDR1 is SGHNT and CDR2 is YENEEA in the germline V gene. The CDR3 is CASSSSGAAGEQYF. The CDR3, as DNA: TGTGCCAGCAGCTCTAGCGGGGCCGCGGGGGAGCAGTACTTC.

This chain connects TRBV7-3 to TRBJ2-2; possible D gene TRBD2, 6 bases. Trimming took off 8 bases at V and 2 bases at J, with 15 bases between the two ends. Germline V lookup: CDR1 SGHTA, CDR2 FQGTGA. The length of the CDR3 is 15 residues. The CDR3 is CASRQAGYNTGELFF. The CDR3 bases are TGTGCCAGCCGCCAGGCGGGATACAACACCGGGGAGCTGTTTTTT.

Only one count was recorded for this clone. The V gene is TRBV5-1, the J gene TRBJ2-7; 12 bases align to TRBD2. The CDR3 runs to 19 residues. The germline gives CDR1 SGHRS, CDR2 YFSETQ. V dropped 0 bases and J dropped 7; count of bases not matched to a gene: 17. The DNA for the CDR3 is TGCGCCAGCAGCTTGGACCCCACCGGAGGACTAGCGGGATGGTGGGAGCAGTACTTC. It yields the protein CASSLDPTGGLAGWWEQYF. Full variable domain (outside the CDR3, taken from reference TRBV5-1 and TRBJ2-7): KAGVTQTPRYLIKTRGQQVTLSCSPISGHRSVSWYQQTPGQGLQFLFEYFSETQRNKGNFPGRFSGRQFSNSRSEMNVSTLELGDSALYLCASSLDPTGGLAGWWEQYFGPGTRLTVT.

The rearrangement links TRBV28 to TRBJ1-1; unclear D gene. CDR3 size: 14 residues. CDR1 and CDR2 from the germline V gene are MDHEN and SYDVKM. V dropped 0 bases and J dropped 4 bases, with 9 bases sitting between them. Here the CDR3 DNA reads TGTGCCAGCAGTTTATGGGTACGAGTCACTGAAGCTTTCTTT. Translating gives CASSLWVRVTEAFF.

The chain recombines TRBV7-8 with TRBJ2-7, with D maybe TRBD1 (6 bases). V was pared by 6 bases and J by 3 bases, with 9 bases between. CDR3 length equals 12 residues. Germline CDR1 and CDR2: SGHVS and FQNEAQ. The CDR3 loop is CASSQQGYEQYF. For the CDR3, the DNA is TGTGCCAGCAGTCAACAGGGCTACGAGCAGTACTTC.

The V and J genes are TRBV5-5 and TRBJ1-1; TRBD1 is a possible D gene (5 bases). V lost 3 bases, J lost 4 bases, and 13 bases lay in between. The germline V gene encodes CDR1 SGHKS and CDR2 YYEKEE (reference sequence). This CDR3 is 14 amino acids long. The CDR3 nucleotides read TGTGCCAGCAGCTCCCGGGCGGGGGGCACTGAAGCTTTCTTT. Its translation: CASSSRAGGTEAFF.

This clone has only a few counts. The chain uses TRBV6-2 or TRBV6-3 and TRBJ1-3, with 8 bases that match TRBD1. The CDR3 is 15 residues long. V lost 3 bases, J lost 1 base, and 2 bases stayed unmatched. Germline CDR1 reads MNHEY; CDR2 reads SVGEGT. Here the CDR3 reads CASSYQGASGNTIYF. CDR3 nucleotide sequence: TGTGCCAGCAGTTATCAGGGGGCGTCTGGAAACACCATATATTTT.

This chain's CDR3 is CASSPSRGNYGYTF. CDR3 coding DNA: TGTGCCAGCAGCCCTAGCAGGGGAAACTATGGCTACACCTTC. J is TRBJ1-2 and V is TRBV7-2; weak D call: TRBD1 (6 bases). Trimming left V 5 bases short and J 2 bases short, with 12 bases between. The CDR3 covers 14 residues. The germline V gene encodes CDR1 SGHTA and CDR2 FQGNSA. The full variable domain, rest sourced from reference TRBV7-2 and TRBJ1-2, is GAGVSQSPSNKVTEKGKDVELRCDPISGHTALYWYRQSLGQGLEFLIYFQGNSAPDKSGLPSDRFSAERTGGSVSTLTIQRTQQEDSAVYLCASSPSRGNYGYTFGSGTRLTVV.

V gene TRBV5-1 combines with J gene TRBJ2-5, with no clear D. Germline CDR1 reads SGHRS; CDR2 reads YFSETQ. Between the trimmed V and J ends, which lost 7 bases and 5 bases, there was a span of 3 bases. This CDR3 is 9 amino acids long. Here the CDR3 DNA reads TGCGCCAGCCAGGAGACCCAGTACTTC. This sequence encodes CASQETQYF.

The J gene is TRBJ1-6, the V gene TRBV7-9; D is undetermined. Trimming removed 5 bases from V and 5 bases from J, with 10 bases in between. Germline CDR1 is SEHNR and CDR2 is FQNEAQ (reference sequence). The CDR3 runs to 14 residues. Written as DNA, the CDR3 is TGTGCCAGCAGCCATGCACGGGATAATTCACCCCTCCACTTT. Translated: CASSHARDNSPLHF.

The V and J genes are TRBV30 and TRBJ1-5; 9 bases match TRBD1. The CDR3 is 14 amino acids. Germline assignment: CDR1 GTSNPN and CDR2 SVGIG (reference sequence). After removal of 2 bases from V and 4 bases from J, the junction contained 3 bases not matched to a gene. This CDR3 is CAWSIGQGNQPQHF. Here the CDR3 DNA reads TGTGCCTGGAGTATCGGACAGGGGAATCAGCCCCAGCATTTT.

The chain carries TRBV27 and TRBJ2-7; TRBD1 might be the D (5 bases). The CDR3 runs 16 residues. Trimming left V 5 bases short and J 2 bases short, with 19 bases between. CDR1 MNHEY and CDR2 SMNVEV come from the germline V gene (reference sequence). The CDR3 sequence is CASSPHTPQGPYEQYF. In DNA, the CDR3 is TGTGCCAGCAGTCCACATACCCCCCAGGGCCCCTACGAGCAGTACTTC.

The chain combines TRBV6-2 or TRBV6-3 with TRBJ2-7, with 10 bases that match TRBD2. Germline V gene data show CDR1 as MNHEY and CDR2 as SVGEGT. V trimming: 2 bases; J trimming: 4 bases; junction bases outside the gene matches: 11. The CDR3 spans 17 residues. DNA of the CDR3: TGTGCCAGCAGTTACCGCCCCCGGGCTAGCGGGAGTTACGAGCAGTACTTC. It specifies CASSYRPRASGSYEQYF.

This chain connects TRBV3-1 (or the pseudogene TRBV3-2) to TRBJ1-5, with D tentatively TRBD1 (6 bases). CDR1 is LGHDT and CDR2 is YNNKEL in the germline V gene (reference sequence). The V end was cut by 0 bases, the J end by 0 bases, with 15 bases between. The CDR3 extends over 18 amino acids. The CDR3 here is CASSQDLSGTYSNQPQHF. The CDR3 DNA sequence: TGTGCCAGCAGCCAAGACCTCTCAGGGACATATAGCAATCAGCCCCAGCATTTT.

CDR3: CASTRTGDEQYF. Here the CDR3 DNA reads TGTGCCAGCACTAGAACAGGGGACGAGCAGTACTTC. The rearrangement joins TRBV6-5 to TRBJ2-7; 7 bases fit TRBD1. The junction had 5 bases not matched to a gene; V was cut back by 7 bases and J by 5 bases. In germline, CDR1 is MNHEY, CDR2 SVGAGI. This CDR3 is built from 12 residues.

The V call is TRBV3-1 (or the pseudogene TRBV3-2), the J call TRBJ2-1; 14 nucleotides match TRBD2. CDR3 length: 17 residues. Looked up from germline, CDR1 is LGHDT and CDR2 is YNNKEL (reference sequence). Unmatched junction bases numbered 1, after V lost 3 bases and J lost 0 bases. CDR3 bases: TGTGCCAGCAGCCACGGGACTAGCGGGAGCTCCTACAATGAGCAGTTCTTC. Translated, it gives CASSHGTSGSSYNEQFF.

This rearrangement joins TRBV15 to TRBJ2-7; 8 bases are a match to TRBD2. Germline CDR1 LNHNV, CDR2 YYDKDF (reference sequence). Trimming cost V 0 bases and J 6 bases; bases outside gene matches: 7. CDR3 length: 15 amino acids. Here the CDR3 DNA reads TGTGCCACCAGCAGAGAGCCGGGACTAGAAGCCGAGCAGTACTTC. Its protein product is CATSREPGLEAEQYF.

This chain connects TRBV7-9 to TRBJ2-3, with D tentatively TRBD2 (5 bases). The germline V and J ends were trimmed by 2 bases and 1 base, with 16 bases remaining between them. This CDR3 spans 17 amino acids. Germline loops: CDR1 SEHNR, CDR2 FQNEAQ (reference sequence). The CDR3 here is CASSLQPGSRGTDTQYF. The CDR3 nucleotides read TGTGCCAGCAGCTTACAGCCGGGATCGCGGGGCACAGATACGCAGTATTTT.

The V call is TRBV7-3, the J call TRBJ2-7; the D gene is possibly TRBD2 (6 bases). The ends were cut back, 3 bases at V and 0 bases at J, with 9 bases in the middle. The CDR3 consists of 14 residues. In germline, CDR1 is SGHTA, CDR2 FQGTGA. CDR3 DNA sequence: TGTGCCAGCAGCTTCGACGGGAGCTCCTACGAGCAGTACTTC. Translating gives CASSFDGSSYEQYF.

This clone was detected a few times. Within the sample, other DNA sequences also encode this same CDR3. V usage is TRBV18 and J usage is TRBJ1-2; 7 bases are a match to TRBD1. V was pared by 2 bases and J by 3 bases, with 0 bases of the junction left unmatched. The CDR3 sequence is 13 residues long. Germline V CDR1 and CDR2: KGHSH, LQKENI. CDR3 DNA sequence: TGTGCCAGCTCACCAGACAGGGACTATGGCTACACCTTC. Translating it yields CASSPDRDYGYTF.